This TCR beta chain emerged from a study of PD-1 blockade in mismatch repair-deficient tumors. Method: immunoSEQ multiplex PCR; TCRdb's copy keeps in-frame clones and lacks some. The data contain about 79,000 clones, 70% to 90% of them singletons. This CDR3 has 15 amino acids. V shed 3 bases and J 5 bases; nucleotides not matched to a gene: 6. Per germline, CDR1 MNHEY and CDR2 SMNVEV (reference sequence). All patients were mismatch repair deficient, assessed by either PCR or immunohistochemistry. The sequence was collected from an adult with mismatch repair-deficient cancer. The chain has TRBV27 and TRBJ2-5; TRBD2 aligns across 10 bases. Sequencing used peripheral blood, obtained 44 weeks after starting pembrolizumab. CDR3 protein: CASSFLAGVRETQYF. CDR3 coding DNA: TGTGCCAGCAGTTTCCTAGCGGGAGTTCGGGAGACCCAGTACTTC.